One and the same sample provided the 13 T cell receptor beta chains below, sequenced in a study of cytomegalovirus exposure and HLA in healthy donors. Both 60 Vbeta primers and 13 Jbeta primers went into the PCR. Measured with immunoSEQ multiplex PCR; TCRdb has only the in-frame clones, and not every one. The sample lists fewer than 85,000 clones, around 72% occurring once. The sequencing sample was made of PBMCs. These TCRs come from a woman aged 40 to 49 in good health and CMV-seropositive.

This chain uses TRBV19 with TRBJ1-1, with D uncertain. The germline V gene has CDR1 LNHDA and CDR2 SQIVND (reference sequence). The CDR3 covers 15 residues. Between the trimmed V and J ends, which lost 3 bases and 7 bases, there was a span of 18 bases. The DNA for the CDR3 is TGTGCCAGTAGTATTGGGCCCTTGATCGCGGGTGAAGCTTTCTTT. It yields the protein CASSIGPLIAGEAFF.

The gene calls are TRBV7-9 and TRBJ1-2, with 8 nucleotides matching TRBD1. V was clipped by 8 bases and J by 3 bases; unmatched bases: 14. CDR3 length equals 16 residues. CDR1 and CDR2 from the germline V gene are SEHNR and FQNEAQ (reference sequence). CDR3 sequence: CASELGAGGADYGYTF. The CDR3 region has the DNA TGTGCCAGCGAACTTGGCGCAGGGGGCGCGGACTATGGCTACACCTTC.

The gene calls are TRBV7-2 and TRBJ2-3; 8 nucleotides agree with TRBD2. Germline V gives CDR1 SGHTA, CDR2 FQGNSA. There are 15 residues in the CDR3. The trim removed 3 bases at V and 3 bases at J, leaving 5 bases unmatched. The DNA for the CDR3 is TGTGCCAGCAGCTTCTCGGGGGGGCGGACAGATACGCAGTATTTT. This encodes CASSFSGGRTDTQYF.

This sequence joins TRBV6-1 and TRBJ2-6, with unresolved D. The CDR3 is made up of 16 amino acids. Trimming took 4 bases from V and 0 from J, leaving 10 bases between them. CDR1 MNHNS and CDR2 SASEGT come from the germline V gene. CDR3 sequence: CASSVFGSSGANVLTF. CDR3 coding DNA: TGTGCCAGCAGTGTATTTGGCTCCTCTGGGGCCAACGTCCTGACTTTC.

The J gene is TRBJ2-1, the V gene TRBV5-1, with 8 bases fitting TRBD2. CDR3 length equals 16 residues. Germline lookup yields CDR1 SGHRS and CDR2 YFSETQ. V shed 3 bases, J shed 4 bases, and the junction held 9 bases outside the gene matches. The CDR3 DNA sequence: TGCGCCAGCAGCTCGGGGGGAACGGGGGGGTACAATGAGCAGTTCTTC. Translated: CASSSGGTGGYNEQFF.

The J gene is TRBJ2-6, the V gene TRBV6-1, with TRBD2 matching over 7 bases. CDR3 length: 17 residues. V was clipped by 3 bases and J by 4 bases; unmatched bases: 9. CDR1 is MNHNS, CDR2 SASEGT, per germline. The CDR3 reads CASSDPGRVSGANVLTF. CDR3 coding DNA: TGTGCCAGCAGTGATCCGGGGAGGGTATCCGGGGCCAACGTCCTGACTTTC.

This clone has more than one count but fewer than ten. The chain joins TRBV2 to TRBJ2-7, with D perhaps TRBD2 (6 bases). The germline V gene has CDR1 SNHLY and CDR2 FYNNEI. This CDR3 has 14 residues. Between the trimmed V and J ends, which lost 1 base and 4 bases, there was a span of 11 bases. CDR3 coding DNA: TGTGCCAGCAGTGAAGGGCCCCGGGGGTACGAGCAGTACTTC. This encodes CASSEGPRGYEQYF.

The V and J genes are TRBV6-1 and TRBJ2-2, with 9 bases that match TRBD2. This CDR3 comprises 15 residues. V shed 7 bases, J shed 0 bases, and the junction held 3 bases outside the gene matches. Germline loops: CDR1 MNHNS, CDR2 SASEGT. CDR3 DNA: TGTGCCAGCATAAGCGGGGGGCCGAACACCGGGGAGCTGTTTTTT. Its protein is CASISGGPNTGELFF.

The V call is TRBV19, the J call TRBJ1-4; TRBD1 is a possible D gene (5 bases). The V gene's germline CDR1 is LNHDA and CDR2 SQIVND (reference sequence). The CDR3 is 12 amino acids. Trimming left V 6 bases short and J 6 bases short, with 8 bases between. The CDR3 is CASRGVDEKLFF. In nucleotides, the CDR3 is TGTGCCAGTAGAGGGGTGGATGAAAAACTGTTTTTT.

This chain joins TRBV7-2 and TRBJ2-5, with D possibly TRBD2 on 6 matching bases. From germline, CDR1 is SGHTA and CDR2 FQGNSA. The CDR3 is made up of 14 amino acids. Between the trimmed V and J ends, which lost 1 base and 3 bases, there was a span of 9 bases. The CDR3 sequence is CASSLGWGEETQYF. The CDR3 DNA is TGTGCCAGCAGCTTAGGATGGGGGGAAGAGACCCAGTACTTC. The full variable domain, in which reference TRBV7-2 and TRBJ2-5 provide the parts outside the CDR3, is GAGVSQSPSNKVTEKGKDVELRCDPISGHTALYWYRQSLGQGLEFLIYFQGNSAPDKSGLPSDRFSAERTGGSVSTLTIQRTQQEDSAVYLCASSLGWGEETQYFGPGTRLLVL.

The V and J genes are TRBV6-5 and TRBJ1-2; D is perhaps TRBD1 (5 bases). The CDR3 has 12 residues. Trimming stripped 0 bases from V and 7 bases from J, with 6 bases between. CDR1 is MNHEY and CDR2 is SVGAGI in the germline V gene. CDR3 nucleotide sequence: TGTGCCAGCAGTTACTCGCAGGGTGGCTACACCTTC. Translated, it gives CASSYSQGGYTF.

This clone was counted between two and nine times. The genes are TRBV29-1 and TRBJ2-7; 7 bases map to TRBD2. J lost 6 bases, V lost 3 bases, and 11 bases had no gene match. Looked up from germline, CDR1 is SQVTM and CDR2 is ANQGSEA. The CDR3 covers 14 residues. CDR3 in amino acids: CSVDVGTRGTEQYF. For the CDR3, the DNA is TGCAGCGTTGATGTCGGTACGCGGGGGACCGAGCAGTACTTC.

This chain links TRBV4-2 with TRBJ2-7, with TRBD1 identical over 7 bases. This CDR3 has 15 residues. Germline V lookup: CDR1 LGHNA, CDR2 YNFKEQ. Germline trimming cut 1 base from V and 5 bases from J; bases unmatched to any gene: 8. The CDR3 spells CASSQARGPRNEQYF. The CDR3, as DNA: TGTGCCAGCAGCCAAGCTAGGGGGCCTCGGAACGAGCAGTACTTC.